This entry lists 13 T cell receptor beta chains sequenced from one sample in a study of CD8+CD57+ T cells in acquired aplastic anemia listed by TCRdb under 2018. The data were produced on an Illumina HiSeq 2000. Genomic DNA served as template for TCR beta VDJ combination and CDR3 sequence profiling. TCRdb ran its own pipeline on the public reads, namely fastp trimming at Q25 and MiXCR clone calling, and kept in-frame beta chains. All rows with the same CDR3 protein become a single entry with the most common DNA and genes. A total of hundreds of thousands of distinct CDR3 sequences appear in this sample, approximately 45% of them only once. 7.8% of the sample lies in the top ten. The patients picked for sequencing were ones in whom flow cytometry had shown an expansion of CD8+CD57+ cells. Sequencing input: sorted CD4+, CD8+, or CD8+CD57+ T cells (not recorded which) from PBMCs. The source is a human donor with aplastic anemia.

This clonotype appeared a few times. This chain uses TRBV12-3 or TRBV12-4 with TRBJ1-2; D remains ambiguous. Trimming removed 6 bases at V and 4 bases at J, with 12 bases between. CDR3 length: 13 residues. CDR3 residues: CASSLPGGYGYTF. The CDR3 nucleotides read TGTGCCAGCAGCTTACCCGGAGGCTATGGCTACACCTTC.

This clonotype was counted a few times. For the CDR3, the DNA is TGTGCCAGCAGCGCAGGAGGAGCCTTAATAATGATCTCTGGAAACACCATATATTTT. This gives the protein CASSAGGALIMISGNTIYF. J is TRBJ1-3 and V is TRBV7-2; D gene uncertain. The CDR3 runs 19 residues. Germline V gene data show CDR1 as SGHTA and CDR2 as FQGNSA. Trimming left V 5 bases short and J 0 bases short, with 23 bases between. Based on the CDR3 plus reference TRBV7-2 and TRBJ1-3, the full variable domain is GAGVSQSPSNKVTEKGKDVELRCDPISGHTALYWYRQSLGQGLEFLIYFQGNSAPDKSGLPSDRFSAERTGGSVSTLTIQRTQQEDSAVYLCASSAGGALIMISGNTIYFGEGSWLTVV.

The rearrangement joins TRBV15 to TRBJ1-5; D remains unclear. Deletions cut 0 bases from V and 1 base from J, with 10 bases between. From germline, CDR1 is LNHNV and CDR2 YYDKDF (reference sequence). The CDR3 runs to 16 residues. The CDR3 region has the DNA TGTGCCACCAGCAGAGATTGGGCTCTGAGCAATCAGCCCCAGCATTTT. This translates into CATSRDWALSNQPQHF.

On this clonotype: Germline is not matched at one junction end, which may reflect a read error. This chain links TRBV9 with TRBJ2-1; D gene unclear. Per germline, CDR1 SGDLS and CDR2 YYNGEE. The CDR3 loop spans 8 amino acids. The CDR3: CASSVFYF. In DNA form, the CDR3 reads TGTGCCAGCAGCGTTTTCTATTTC. The variable domain in full, completed from reference TRBV9 and TRBJ2-1, reads DSGVTQTPKHLITATGQRVTLRCSPRSGDLSVYWYQQSLDQGLQFLIQYYNGEERAKGNILERFSAQQFPDLHSELNLSSLELGDSALYFCASSVFYFGPGTRLTVL.

The gene calls are TRBV7-3 and TRBJ1-2, with 10 bases identical to TRBD1. V trimming: 5 bases; J trimming: 6 bases; junction bases outside the gene matches: 6. This CDR3 is built from 14 residues. CDR1 is SGHTA and CDR2 is FQGTGA in the germline V gene. The CDR3 region has the DNA TGTGCCAGCAGCCCCGCGGGGACAGGGGATGGCTACACCTTC. Its protein is CASSPAGTGDGYTF.

As for this clonotype: A much larger clone lies a single base off, so this may be a read error. The CDR3, as DNA: TGCAGTGCTAGAGGGGAACAGGGTTATAGCAATCAGCCCCAGCATTTT. Its protein is CSARGEQGYSNQPQHF. V usage is TRBV20-1 and J usage is TRBJ1-5; tentative D call: TRBD1 (6 bases). The V end lost 1 base, the J end lost 0 bases, and 13 bases lay between the germline ends. The germline CDR1 and CDR2 sequences are DFQATT and SNEGSKA (reference sequence). The CDR3 has 16 residues.

At least ten counts were recorded for this clonotype. The CDR3, as DNA: TGTGCCAGTAGTATAGCGGGGGGCGACGAGCAGTACTTC. Encoded protein: CASSIAGGDEQYF. The chain carries TRBV19 and TRBJ2-7; tentatively, D is TRBD2 (7 bases). Deletions cut 1 base from V and 5 bases from J, with 9 bases between. Germline V gives CDR1 LNHDA, CDR2 SQIVND (reference sequence). The length of the CDR3 is 13 residues.

With respect to this clonotype: At one boundary the junction diverges from the germline segment, which might be a read error. The chain is built from TRBV29-1 and TRBJ2-7; D possibly corresponds to TRBD1 (5 bases). Germline V lookup: CDR1 SQVTM, CDR2 ANQGSEA. CDR3 length: 15 residues. The CDR3 region has the DNA TGCAGCGTTGAGGCTGCTACCGACAGCTCCTACAAGCAGTACTTC. Its protein product is CSVEAATDSSYKQYF.

This clonotype has a single count. This sequence may be a read error, since a much larger clone differs from it by one base. V is TRBV2 and J is TRBJ1-1; D not resolved. The germline V and J ends were trimmed by 9 bases and 0 bases, with 14 bases remaining between them. Germline V gives CDR1 SNHLY, CDR2 FYNNEI. CDR3 length: 14 residues. The CDR3 nucleotides read TGTGCCAGTAGAAAAGACATAGTGAACACTGAAGCTTTCTTT. Protein product: CASRKDIVNTEAFF.

To note about this clonotype: A much bigger clone sits one base away, suggesting this may be a read error. The rearrangement uses TRBV4-2 and TRBJ1-2; D not certain. The CDR3 spans 17 residues. The V end was cut by 1 base, the J end by 8 bases, with 23 bases between. The germline CDR1 and CDR2 sequences are LGHNA and YNFKEQ. This chain's CDR3 is CASSQVAGRLFRCGYTF. Here the CDR3 DNA reads TGTGCCAGCAGCCAAGTGGCGGGCAGGCTTTTTCGCTGCGGCTACACCTTC.

As regards this clonotype: Germline is not matched at one junction end, which may reflect a read error. V gene TRBV9 combines with J gene TRBJ1-1; 10 nucleotides agree with TRBD1. The germline gives CDR1 SGDLS, CDR2 YYNGEE. The CDR3 sequence is 15 residues long. CDR3 in amino acids: CAGSLEGTGTGATFF. Written as DNA, the CDR3 is TGTGCCGGCAGCCTCGAGGGAACCGGGACAGGGGCAACTTTCTTT.

The rearrangement links TRBV19 to TRBJ2-7; TRBD1 matches at 8 bases. Trimming took 4 bases from V and 5 from J; bases not matched to a gene: 10. Germline V lookup: CDR1 LNHDA, CDR2 SQIVND (reference sequence). The CDR3 is 15 amino acids. In DNA form, the CDR3 reads TGTGCCAGTAGTACAAACCGACAGGGGTACGACGAGCAGTACTTC. This encodes CASSTNRQGYDEQYF. Drawing the rest from reference TRBV19 and TRBJ2-7, the complete variable domain is DGGITQSPKYLFRKEGQNVTLSCEQNLNHDAMYWYRQDPGQGLRLIYYSQIVNDFQKGDIAEGYSVSREKKESFPLTVTSAQKNPTAFYLCASSTNRQGYDEQYFGPGTRLTVT.

The J gene is TRBJ2-3, the V gene TRBV19; 9 bases agree with TRBD1. Judging by the DNA end, TRBJ1-5 fits better; the J call may be wrong. CDR1 and CDR2 from the germline V gene are LNHDA and SQIVND (reference sequence). This CDR3 has 15 amino acids. The CDR3 bases are TGTGCCAGTAGTCCCCTAACAGGGGGCCCAGATACGCAGCATTTT. This gives the protein CASSPLTGGPDTQHF.